Below are 7 T cell receptor beta chains sequenced from a single sample in a study of control samples from healthy donors and cancer patients. Only in-frame clones appear in the TCRdb table, and some are missing; sequencing was by immunoSEQ multiplex PCR. The data contain around 58,000 clones, roughly 95% of them seen just once; the ten biggest clones take up roughly 0.99%. The sample taken for sequencing was blood. Every receptor here comes from a woman younger than 30 in good health.

This chain links TRBV7-6 with TRBJ1-1; no reliable D call. The V end lost 1 base, the J end lost 0 bases, and 9 bases lay between the germline ends. The germline V gene has CDR1 SGHVS and CDR2 FNYEAQ. The CDR3 is 15 amino acids. CDR3 sequence (DNA): TGTGCCAGCAGCTTAGGGGCGGATATGAACACTGAAGCTTTCTTT. Amino acids: CASSLGADMNTEAFF.

The chain couples TRBV21-1 to TRBJ2-5; TRBD2 is taken as the D call from the table, unchecked against the DNA. TRBV21-1 is shown as a pseudogene. The CDR3 is 16 amino acids. CDR3 region: CASSKDVTSIQETQYF. The CDR3 bases are TGTGCCAGCAGCAAAGACGTGACTAGCATTCAAGAGACCCAGTACTTC.

V and J are TRBV12-3 or TRBV12-4 and TRBJ2-7; no clear D. V lost 8 bases and J 0 bases, leaving 2 bases between the germline ends. The CDR3 is 10 amino acids. The CDR3 DNA is TGTGCCAGCGGCTCCTACGAGCAGTACTTC. Its protein product is CASGSYEQYF.

V gene TRBV28 combines with J gene TRBJ2-7; no clear D. The CDR3 has 13 residues. CDR1 and CDR2 (germline): MDHEN, SYDVKM. Trimming left V 3 bases short and J 1 base short, with 7 bases between. CDR3: CASSFSRSYEQYF. In DNA, the CDR3 is TGTGCCAGCAGTTTTAGTAGATCCTACGAGCAGTACTTC.

The genes are TRBV5-1 and TRBJ2-7; no reliable D call. The CDR3 sequence is 15 residues long. Trimming removed 4 bases at V and 0 bases at J, with 14 bases between. Germline V gene sequence: CDR1 SGHRS, CDR2 YFSETQ. CDR3 residues: CASSIGLGFSYEQYF. As DNA, the CDR3 is TGCGCCAGCAGCATAGGGTTGGGGTTCTCCTACGAGCAGTACTTC.

This rearrangement joins TRBV9 to TRBJ2-1; the match to TRBD1 covers 8 bases. The V gene's germline CDR1 is SGDLS and CDR2 YYNGEE. The CDR3 is 13 amino acids. The J segment lost 7 bases and the V segment lost 7 bases, leaving 7 bases of the junction unmatched. The CDR3 DNA is TGTGCCAGCGGTACCAGACAGGGGAATGAGCAGTTCTTC. It translates to CASGTRQGNEQFF.

The gene calls are TRBV3-1 (or the pseudogene TRBV3-2) and TRBJ1-5; D unclear. V was shortened by 3 bases and J by 4 bases, with 7 bases between the two germline ends. Per germline, CDR1 LGHDT and CDR2 YNNKEL (reference sequence). The length of the CDR3 is 13 residues. For the CDR3, the DNA is TGTGCCAGCAGCCAGTGGGGAAATCAGCCCCAGCATTTT. This encodes CASSQWGNQPQHF.